This TCR beta chain came from a study of molecular identifiers for immune sequencing clone quantification. Across the study: Five aliquots were made in replicates from the RNA of roughly 21,000 or 96,000 naive CD8 cells, and four were sequenced.

Study-wide results and limits: Amid more than 800,000 naive cells, spiked Jurkat TCR RNA from one cell was reportedly still detectable.

TCRdb independently ran MiXCR on the PCR reads; one entry per CDR3 protein. Of hundreds of thousands of distinct CDR3 sequences listed, just under 20% are singletons. This clonotype was detected ten times or more. Its antigen is undetermined. Sequencing was performed on naive CD8+ T cells from blood, with Jurkat cell RNA spiked in. Specified subset: FACS-sorted CD8+CD4-CCR7+CD45RA+ naive T cells. The TCR sequence derives from a human donor in good health. Some libraries in this study had Jurkat cell RNA spiked in.

The CDR3, as DNA: TGTGCCAGCAGTTCCCCGACAGGACCCAATGAAAAACTGTTTTTT. This codes for CASSSPTGPNEKLFF. The chain is built from TRBV7-9 and TRBJ1-4, with D possibly TRBD1 on 6 matching bases. The germline V gene has CDR1 SEHNR and CDR2 FQNEAQ (reference sequence). V lost 6 bases and J lost 5, with 16 bases in between. The CDR3 is 15 residues long.